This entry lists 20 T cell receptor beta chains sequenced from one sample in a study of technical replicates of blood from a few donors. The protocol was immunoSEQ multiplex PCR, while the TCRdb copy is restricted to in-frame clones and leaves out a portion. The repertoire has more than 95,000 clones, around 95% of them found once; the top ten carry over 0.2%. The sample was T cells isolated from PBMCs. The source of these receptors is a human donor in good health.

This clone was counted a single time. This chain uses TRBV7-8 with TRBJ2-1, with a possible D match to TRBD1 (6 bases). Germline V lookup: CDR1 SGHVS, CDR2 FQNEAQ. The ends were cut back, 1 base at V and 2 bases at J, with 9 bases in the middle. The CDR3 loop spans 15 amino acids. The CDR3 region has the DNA TGTGCCAGCAGCTTAGGGTGGACAGCCTACAATGAGCAGTTCTTC. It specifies CASSLGWTAYNEQFF.

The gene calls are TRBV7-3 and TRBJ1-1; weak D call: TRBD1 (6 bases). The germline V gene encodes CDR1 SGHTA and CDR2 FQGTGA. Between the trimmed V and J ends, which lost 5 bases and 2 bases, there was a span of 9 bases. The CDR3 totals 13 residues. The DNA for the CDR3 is TGTGCCAGCAGCCGACAGGCCAACACTGAAGCTTTCTTT. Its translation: CASSRQANTEAFF.

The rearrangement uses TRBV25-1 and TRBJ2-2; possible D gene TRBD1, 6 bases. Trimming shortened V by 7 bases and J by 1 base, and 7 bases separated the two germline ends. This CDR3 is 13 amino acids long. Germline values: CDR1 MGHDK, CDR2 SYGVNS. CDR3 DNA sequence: TGTGCCAGCATACAGGGGAACACCGGGGAGCTGTTTTTT. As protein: CASIQGNTGELFF.

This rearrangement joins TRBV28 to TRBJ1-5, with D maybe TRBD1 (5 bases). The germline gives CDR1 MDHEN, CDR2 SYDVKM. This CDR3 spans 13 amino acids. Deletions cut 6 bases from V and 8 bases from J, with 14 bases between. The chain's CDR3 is CASSHGGGEPQHF. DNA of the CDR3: TGTGCCAGCAGCCACGGGGGAGGCGAGCCCCAGCATTTT.

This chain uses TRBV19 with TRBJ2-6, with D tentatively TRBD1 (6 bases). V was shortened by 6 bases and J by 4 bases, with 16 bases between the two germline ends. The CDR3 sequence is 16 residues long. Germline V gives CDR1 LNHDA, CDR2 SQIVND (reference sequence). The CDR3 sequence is CASSSKTGSGANVLTF. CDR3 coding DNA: TGTGCCAGTAGCTCAAAAACAGGGTCAGGGGCCAACGTCCTGACTTTC.

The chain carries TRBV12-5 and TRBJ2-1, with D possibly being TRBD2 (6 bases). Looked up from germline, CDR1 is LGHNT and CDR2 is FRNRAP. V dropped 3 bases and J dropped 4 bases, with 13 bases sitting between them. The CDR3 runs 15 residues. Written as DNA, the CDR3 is TGTGCTAGTGGTTTCGCGGGAAATGAATACAATGAGCAGTTCTTC. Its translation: CASGFAGNEYNEQFF.

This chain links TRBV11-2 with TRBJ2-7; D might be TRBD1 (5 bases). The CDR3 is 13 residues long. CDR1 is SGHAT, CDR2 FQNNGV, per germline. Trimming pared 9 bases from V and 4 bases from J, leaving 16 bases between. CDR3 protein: CASVGQGMYEQYF. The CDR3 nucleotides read TGTGCCAGTGTGGGGCAAGGGATGTACGAGCAGTACTTC.

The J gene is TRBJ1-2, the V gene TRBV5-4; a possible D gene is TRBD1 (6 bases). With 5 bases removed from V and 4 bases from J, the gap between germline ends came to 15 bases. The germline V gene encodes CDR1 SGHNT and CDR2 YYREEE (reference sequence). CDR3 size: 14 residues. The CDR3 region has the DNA TGTGCCAGCAGTTCATGGGGGGGGCTCTATGGCTACACCTTC. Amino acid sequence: CASSSWGGLYGYTF.

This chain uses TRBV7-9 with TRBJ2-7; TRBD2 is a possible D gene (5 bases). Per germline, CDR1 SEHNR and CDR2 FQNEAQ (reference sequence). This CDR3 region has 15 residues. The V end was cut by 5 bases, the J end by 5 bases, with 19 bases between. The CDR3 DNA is TGTGCCAGCAGCCTACCTCCGGGGAGATCCCACGAGCAGTACTTC. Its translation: CASSLPPGRSHEQYF.

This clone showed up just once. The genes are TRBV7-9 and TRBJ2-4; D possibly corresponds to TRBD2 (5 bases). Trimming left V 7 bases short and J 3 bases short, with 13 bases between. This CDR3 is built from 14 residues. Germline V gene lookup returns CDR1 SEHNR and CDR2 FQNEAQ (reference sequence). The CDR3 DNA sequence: TGTGCCAGCATTGCTTCTGGGAGCAAAAACATTCAGTACTTC. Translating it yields CASIASGSKNIQYF.

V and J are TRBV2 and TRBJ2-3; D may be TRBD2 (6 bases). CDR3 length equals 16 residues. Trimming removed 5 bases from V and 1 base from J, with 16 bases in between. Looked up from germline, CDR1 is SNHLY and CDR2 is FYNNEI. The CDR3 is CASSRLVGWGTDTQYF. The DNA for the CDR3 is TGTGCCAGCAGTCGACTAGTTGGGTGGGGCACAGATACGCAGTATTTT.

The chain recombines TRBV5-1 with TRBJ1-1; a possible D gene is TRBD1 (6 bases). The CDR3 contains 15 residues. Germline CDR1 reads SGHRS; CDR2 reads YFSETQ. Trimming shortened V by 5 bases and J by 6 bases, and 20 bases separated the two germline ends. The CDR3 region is CASRGGGAGSSEAFF. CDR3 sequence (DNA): TGCGCCAGCAGAGGGGGGGGCGCGGGTAGTTCTGAAGCTTTCTTT. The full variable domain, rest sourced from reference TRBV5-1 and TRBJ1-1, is KAGVTQTPRYLIKTRGQQVTLSCSPISGHRSVSWYQQTPGQGLQFLFEYFSETQRNKGNFPGRFSGRQFSNSRSEMNVSTLELGDSALYLCASRGGGAGSSEAFFGQGTRLTVV.

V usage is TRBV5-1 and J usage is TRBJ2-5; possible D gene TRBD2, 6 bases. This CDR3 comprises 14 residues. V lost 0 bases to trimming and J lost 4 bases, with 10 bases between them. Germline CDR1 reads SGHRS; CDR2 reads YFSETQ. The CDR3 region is CASSLGGVAETQYF. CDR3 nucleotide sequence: TGCGCCAGCAGCTTGGGCGGGGTAGCAGAGACCCAGTACTTC.

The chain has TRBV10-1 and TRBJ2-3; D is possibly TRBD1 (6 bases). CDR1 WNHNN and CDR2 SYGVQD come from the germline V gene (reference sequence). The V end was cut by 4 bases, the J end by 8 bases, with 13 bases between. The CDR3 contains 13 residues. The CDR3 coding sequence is TGCGCCAGCAGTGGGACAGCCCCGGGTACGCAGTATTTT. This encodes CASSGTAPGTQYF.

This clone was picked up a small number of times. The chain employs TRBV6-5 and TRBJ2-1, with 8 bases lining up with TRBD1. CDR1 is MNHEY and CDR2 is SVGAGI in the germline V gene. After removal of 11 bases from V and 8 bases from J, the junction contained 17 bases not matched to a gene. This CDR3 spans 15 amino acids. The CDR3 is CAARHSGTGRDEQFF. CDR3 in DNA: TGTGCCGCGAGACATTCCGGGACAGGAAGGGATGAGCAGTTCTTC.

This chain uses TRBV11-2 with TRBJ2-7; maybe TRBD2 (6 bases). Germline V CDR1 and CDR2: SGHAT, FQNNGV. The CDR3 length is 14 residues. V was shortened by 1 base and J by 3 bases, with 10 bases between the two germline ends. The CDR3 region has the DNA TGTGCCAGCAGCTTAGCGGGGGTTAGCTACGAGCAGTACTTC. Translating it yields CASSLAGVSYEQYF.

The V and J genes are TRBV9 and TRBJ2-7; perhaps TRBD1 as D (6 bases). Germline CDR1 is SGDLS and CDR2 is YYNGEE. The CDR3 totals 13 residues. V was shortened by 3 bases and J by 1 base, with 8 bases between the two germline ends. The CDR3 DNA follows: TGTGCCAGCAGCGGTCAGGGGTCCTACGAGCAGTACTTC. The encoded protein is CASSGQGSYEQYF.

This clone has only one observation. CDR3 in DNA: TGTGCCAGCAGTTTATACAGCGGACGGACCCAAGAGACCCAGTACTTC. Translated: CASSLYSGRTQETQYF. The rearrangement uses TRBV27 and TRBJ2-5; D is possibly TRBD2 (5 bases). The ends were cut back, 1 base at V and 1 base at J, with 13 bases in the middle. Germline-derived CDR1 and CDR2 are MNHEY and SMNVEV (reference sequence). This CDR3 has 16 residues.

The CDR3 region has the DNA TGTGCTAGTGGTTCGCTCTTCGGGACTAGTTCCCGGGCTGAGCAGTTCTTC. This sequence encodes CASGSLFGTSSRAEQFF. The V and J genes are TRBV12-5 and TRBJ2-1; 8 bases match TRBD2. The V and J ends lost 4 bases and 9 bases, in that order; junction bases with no gene match: 17. Germline CDR1 reads LGHNT; CDR2 reads FRNRAP. The CDR3 has 17 amino acids.

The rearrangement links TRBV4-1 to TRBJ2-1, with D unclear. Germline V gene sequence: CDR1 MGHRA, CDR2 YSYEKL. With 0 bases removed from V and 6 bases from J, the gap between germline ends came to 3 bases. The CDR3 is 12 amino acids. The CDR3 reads CASSQDINEQFF. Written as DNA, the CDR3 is TGCGCCAGCAGCCAAGATATCAATGAGCAGTTCTTC.